Below, one T cell receptor (beta chain) is given with its context. Antigen unknown. Additional DNA sequences in this sample encode the identical CDR3. With 60 Vbeta and 13 Jbeta primers, the PCR was carried out. Repertoires were generated with immunoSEQ multiplex PCR, while TCRdb's copy carries only in-frame clones and drops some. The sample has 180,000 or so clones, 75% to 80% seen once. This specimen belongs to a study of cytomegalovirus exposure and HLA in healthy donors. Study-wide points: Across all donors, roughly uniform sequencing depth was an assumption of the presence/absence analyses. Researchers catalogued some 160 TCR beta chains as cytomegalovirus-associated.

The germline CDR1 and CDR2 sequences are SGHRS and YFSETQ. This CDR3 comprises 16 residues. V was clipped by 2 bases and J by 3 bases, with 16 bases between them. The sequence was obtained from a middle-aged man in good health and CMV-seropositive. The specimen sequenced was PBMCs. V and J are TRBV5-1 and TRBJ2-3; possibly TRBD2 for D (6 bases). In nucleotides, the CDR3 is TGCGCCAGCAGCTTACTCCCGGGACTGGCAACAGATACGCAGTATTTT. It codes for CASSLLPGLATDTQYF.